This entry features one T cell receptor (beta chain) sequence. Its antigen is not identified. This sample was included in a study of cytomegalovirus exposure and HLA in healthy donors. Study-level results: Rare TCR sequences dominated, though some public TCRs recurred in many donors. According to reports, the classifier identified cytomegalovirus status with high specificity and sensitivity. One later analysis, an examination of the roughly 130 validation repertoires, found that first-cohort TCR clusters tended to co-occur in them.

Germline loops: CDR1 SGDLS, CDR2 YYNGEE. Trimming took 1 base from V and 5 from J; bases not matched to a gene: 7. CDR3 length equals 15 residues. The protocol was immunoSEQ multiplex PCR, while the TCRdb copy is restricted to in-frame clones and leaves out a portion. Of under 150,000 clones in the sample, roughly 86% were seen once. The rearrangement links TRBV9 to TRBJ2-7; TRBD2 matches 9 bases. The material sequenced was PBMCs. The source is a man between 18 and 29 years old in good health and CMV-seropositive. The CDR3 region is CASSVSSGSPHEQYF. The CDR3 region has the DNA TGTGCCAGCAGCGTAAGTAGCGGGAGCCCCCACGAGCAGTACTTC.